This passage covers 28 T cell receptor beta chains from one sample sequenced in a study of T cell responses to AZD1222 COVID-19 vaccine. The assay was immunoSEQ multiplex PCR, and TCRdb's table has in-frame clones only and misses some. The table shows over 45,000 clones, with about 85% occurring only once. The sample here was peripheral blood, taken on day 0 of AZD1222 vaccination. These receptors all stem from an adult in good health.

This chain uses TRBV29-1 with TRBJ1-1; TRBD1 is a possible D gene (5 bases). V was cut by 7 bases and J by 5 bases, with 17 bases left in between. This CDR3 has 13 amino acids. Germline CDR1 SQVTM, CDR2 ANQGSEA. CDR3 amino acids: CSALRGLSTEAFF. CDR3 DNA sequence: TGCAGCGCTCTTCGGGGCTTGAGTACTGAAGCTTTCTTT.

V usage is TRBV5-1 and J usage is TRBJ1-2, with no clear D. The CDR3 consists of 13 residues. Germline V gives CDR1 SGHRS, CDR2 YFSETQ. Trimming took off 0 bases at V and 4 bases at J, with 7 bases between the two ends. The chain's CDR3 is CASSLAGTYGYTF. CDR3 nucleotide sequence: TGCGCCAGCAGCTTGGCCGGTACCTATGGCTACACCTTC.

The V call is TRBV5-1, the J call TRBJ2-2, with 7 bases matching TRBD1. The V segment lost 3 bases and the J segment 3 bases; nucleotides outside the gene matches: 8. This CDR3 contains 16 residues. CDR1 and CDR2 (germline): SGHRS, YFSETQ. In DNA, the CDR3 is TGCGCCAGCAGCTACCCGACAGGGTTGGACACCGGGGAGCTGTTTTTT. This sequence encodes CASSYPTGLDTGELFF.

V gene TRBV4-1 combines with J gene TRBJ2-1; D gene uncertain. The CDR3 is made up of 14 amino acids. In germline, CDR1 is MGHRA, CDR2 YSYEKL. Trimming pared 1 base from V and 1 base from J, leaving 5 bases between. The CDR3 sequence is CASSQGVSYNEQFF. The CDR3 DNA is TGCGCCAGCAGCCAAGGGGTGTCCTACAATGAGCAGTTCTTC.

This clone turned up a few times. The chain couples TRBV11-2 to TRBJ2-7; the D call may be TRBD1 or TRBD2 (6 bases each). The V gene's germline CDR1 is SGHAT and CDR2 FQNNGV. Deletions cut 1 base from V and 0 bases from J, with 13 bases between. This CDR3 has 16 residues. CDR3 loop: CASSLAVGGYSYEQYF. The CDR3 DNA reads as TGTGCCAGCAGCTTAGCGGTAGGGGGGTACTCCTACGAGCAGTACTTC. Filled out from reference TRBV11-2 and TRBJ2-7, the complete variable domain reads EAGVAQSPRYKIIEKRQSVAFWCNPISGHATLYWYQQILGQGPKLLIQFQNNGVVDDSQLPKDRFSAERLKGVDSTLKIQPAKLEDSAVYLCASSLAVGGYSYEQYFGPGTRLTVT.

The rearrangement joins TRBV6-2 or TRBV6-3 to TRBJ2-2; D might be TRBD1 or TRBD2, each matching 6 bases. Germline CDR1 is MNHEY and CDR2 is SVGEGT. This CDR3 spans 14 amino acids. The V end was cut by 5 bases, the J end by 6 bases, with 13 bases between. The CDR3 coding sequence is TGTGCCAGCAGTAGGGGGGCTGGGTCCGGGGAGCTGTTTTTT. Translating gives CASSRGAGSGELFF.

The gene calls are TRBV5-8 and TRBJ1-3; D remains ambiguous. This CDR3 comprises 16 residues. Germline CDR1 reads SGHTS; CDR2 reads YDEGEE. V lost 0 bases to trimming and J lost 0 bases, with 10 bases between them. The CDR3 spells CASSLDDLTSGNTIYF. CDR3 sequence (DNA): TGTGCCAGCAGCTTGGATGACCTCACCTCTGGAAACACCATATATTTT.

This clone was recorded only once. This chain connects TRBV2 to TRBJ2-1, with D uncertain. The CDR3 spans 17 residues. Germline values: CDR1 SNHLY, CDR2 FYNNEI. V lost 1 base and J 0 bases, leaving 13 bases between the germline ends. The CDR3 DNA reads TGTGCCAGCAGTGAAGGGCTGGGTCCGAGCTCCTACAATGAGCAGTTCTTC. Protein sequence: CASSEGLGPSSYNEQFF.

The genes are TRBV6-5 and TRBJ1-5; TRBD1 is a possible D gene (5 bases). The CDR3 sequence is 13 residues long. The ends were cut back, 6 bases at V and 6 bases at J, with 12 bases in the middle. Germline values: CDR1 MNHEY, CDR2 SVGAGI. The CDR3 sequence: CASSQGFIQPQHF. The CDR3 DNA follows: TGTGCCAGCAGCCAGGGCTTCATTCAGCCCCAGCATTTT.

The V and J genes are TRBV5-1 and TRBJ2-5, with D perhaps matching TRBD1 or TRBD2 (5 bases each). CDR1 and CDR2 from the germline V gene are SGHRS and YFSETQ. CDR3 size: 14 residues. Deletions cut 6 bases from V and 4 bases from J, with 16 bases between. The CDR3 coding sequence is TGCGCCAGCAACTCCGGGGTAGGGGTAGAGACCCAGTACTTC. As protein: CASNSGVGVETQYF.

This clone is medium-sized. CDR3 protein: CASSPQTGGAYNEQFF. For the CDR3, the DNA is TGCGCCAGCAGCCCCCAAACGGGGGGGGCCTACAATGAGCAGTTCTTC. This sequence joins TRBV4-1 and TRBJ2-1; 8 nucleotides line up with TRBD2. From germline, CDR1 is MGHRA and CDR2 YSYEKL. The CDR3 totals 16 residues. V trimming: 4 bases; J trimming: 2 bases; junction bases outside the gene matches: 7.

The gene calls are TRBV23-1 and TRBJ1-2, with 9 bases fitting TRBD1. TRBV23-1 is annotated as an ORF whose role is uncertain. CDR3 length: 16 residues. With V trimmed by 0 bases and J by 3 bases, 5 bases remained unmatched. CDR3 amino acids: CASSQSVQGAYYGYTF. DNA of the CDR3: TGCGCCAGCAGTCAATCGGTACAGGGGGCTTACTATGGCTACACCTTC.

The chain recombines TRBV5-4 with TRBJ1-6; D may be TRBD1 (5 bases). The CDR3 contains 13 residues. The germline CDR1 and CDR2 sequences are SGHNT and YYREEE (reference sequence). V lost 4 bases to trimming and J lost 7 bases, with 9 bases between them. In DNA form, the CDR3 reads TGTGCCAGCAGCGTAAGACAGAATTCACCCCTCCACTTT. Amino acid sequence: CASSVRQNSPLHF.

The rearrangement links TRBV27 to TRBJ1-3; no clear D gene. The CDR3 loop spans 14 amino acids. Trimming stripped 3 bases from V and 4 bases from J, with 10 bases between. Germline CDR1 MNHEY, CDR2 SMNVEV (reference sequence). CDR3 in DNA: TGTGCCAGCAGTTTCCGTTCCACCGGAAACACCATATATTTT. Translation gives CASSFRSTGNTIYF.

In DNA form, the CDR3 reads TGTGCCAGTAGTATCAGTAGCGGGGGCACAGAGAACATTCAGTACTTC. This codes for CASSISSGGTENIQYF. The V call is TRBV19, the J call TRBJ2-4, with 9 bases fitting TRBD2. This CDR3 spans 16 amino acids. V lost 3 bases to trimming and J lost 7 bases; unmatched junction nucleotides: 10. Germline-derived CDR1 and CDR2 are LNHDA and SQIVND (reference sequence).

V and J are TRBV19 and TRBJ1-5; no clear D. Trimming took 7 bases from V and 0 from J, leaving 13 bases between them. This CDR3 contains 15 residues. Germline lookup yields CDR1 LNHDA and CDR2 SQIVND (reference sequence). CDR3 DNA sequence: TGTGCCAGTACCTATAGGGCCGATAGCAATCAGCCCCAGCATTTT. This translates into CASTYRADSNQPQHF. The full variable domain, with the rest looked up from reference TRBV19 and TRBJ1-5, is DGGITQSPKYLFRKEGQNVTLSCEQNLNHDAMYWYRQDPGQGLRLIYYSQIVNDFQKGDIAEGYSVSREKKESFPLTVTSAQKNPTAFYLCASTYRADSNQPQHFGDGTRLSIL.

This chain joins TRBV6-5 and TRBJ2-7; 9 positions match TRBD2. V shed 2 bases and J 2 bases; nucleotides not matched to a gene: 4. Germline values: CDR1 MNHEY, CDR2 SVGAGI. This CDR3 region has 15 residues. The CDR3 is CASSYQAGGPYEQYF. As DNA, the CDR3 is TGTGCCAGCAGTTACCAAGCGGGGGGACCCTACGAGCAGTACTTC.

The chain has TRBV27 and TRBJ2-7; TRBD2 matches at 7 bases. This CDR3 is built from 14 residues. Germline lookup yields CDR1 MNHEY and CDR2 SMNVEV (reference sequence). V gave up 6 bases and J gave up 2 bases; unmatched junction bases: 7. CDR3 bases: TGTGCCAGCAGCCCGGGACTATACACCTACGAGCAGTACTTC. It codes for CASSPGLYTYEQYF.

The chain uses TRBV24-1 and TRBJ2-7; maybe TRBD1 (5 bases). Trimming cost V 3 bases and J 3 bases, with 11 bases left between them. This CDR3 spans 14 amino acids. Germline V gene data show CDR1 as KGHDR and CDR2 as SFDVKD. CDR3 loop: CATSDGQGLYEQYF. The CDR3 DNA sequence: TGTGCCACCAGTGATGGCCAGGGTCTCTACGAGCAGTACTTC.

This chain joins TRBV2 and TRBJ2-7; 9 nucleotides agree with TRBD1. This CDR3 region has 13 residues. V lost 4 bases, J lost 5 bases, and 3 bases stayed unmatched. The germline V gene has CDR1 SNHLY and CDR2 FYNNEI. The CDR3 sequence: CASSGQGVDEQYF. The CDR3 DNA reads TGTGCCAGCAGTGGACAGGGGGTTGACGAGCAGTACTTC. Full variable domain (outside the CDR3, taken from reference TRBV2 and TRBJ2-7): EPEVTQTPSHQVTQMGQEVILRCVPISNHLYFYWYRQILGQKVEFLVSFYNNEISEKSEIFDDQFSVERPDGSNFTLKIRSTKLEDSAMYFCASSGQGVDEQYFGPGTRLTVT.

This chain uses TRBV7-3 with TRBJ2-7; 14 bases match TRBD2. The CDR3 is 14 amino acids. Per the germline V gene, CDR1 is SGHTA and CDR2 is FQGTGA. V lost 6 bases, J lost 6 bases, and 4 bases stayed unmatched. In DNA, the CDR3 is TGTGCCAGCAGTTCGGGACTAGCGGGGGCCGAGCAGTACTTC. Amino acid sequence: CASSSGLAGAEQYF.

The chain couples TRBV19 to TRBJ2-7; unclear D gene. The V end lost 1 base, the J end lost 2 bases, and 18 bases lay between the germline ends. Germline V gene data show CDR1 as LNHDA and CDR2 as SQIVND (reference sequence). The CDR3 has 17 residues. CDR3 DNA sequence: TGTGCCAGTAGTATAGCAGGTCATCACCCTTTGGCCTACGAGCAGTACTTC. As protein: CASSIAGHHPLAYEQYF. The full variable domain, in which reference TRBV19 and TRBJ2-7 provide the parts outside the CDR3, is DGGITQSPKYLFRKEGQNVTLSCEQNLNHDAMYWYRQDPGQGLRLIYYSQIVNDFQKGDIAEGYSVSREKKESFPLTVTSAQKNPTAFYLCASSIAGHHPLAYEQYFGPGTRLTVT.

The V and J genes are TRBV18 and TRBJ2-7; 7 bases agree with TRBD1. This CDR3 has 12 residues. CDR1 is KGHSH, CDR2 LQKENI, per germline. Unmatched junction bases numbered 3, after V lost 5 bases and J lost 5 bases. The CDR3 spells CASSTGANEQYF. Written as DNA, the CDR3 is TGTGCCAGCTCAACAGGGGCCAACGAGCAGTACTTC.

V is TRBV9 and J is TRBJ1-6; perhaps TRBD1 as D (5 bases). V shed 0 bases and J shed 10 bases, with 17 bases lying between them. This CDR3 has 16 amino acids. Germline lookup yields CDR1 SGDLS and CDR2 YYNGEE. CDR3 nucleotides: TGTGCCAGCAGCGTAGGAACGACAGTCGGTTCCTCACCCCTCCACTTT. Translation: CASSVGTTVGSSPLHF.

The chain links TRBV19 to TRBJ2-7; no clear D gene. The CDR3 is 12 residues long. V dropped 6 bases and J dropped 2 bases, with 8 bases sitting between them. Germline V gives CDR1 LNHDA, CDR2 SQIVND (reference sequence). The CDR3 DNA reads TGTGCCAGTAGCACCGGCCCCTACGAGCAGTACTTC. This translates into CASSTGPYEQYF. Looking up the rest from reference TRBV19 and TRBJ2-7 gives the full variable domain: DGGITQSPKYLFRKEGQNVTLSCEQNLNHDAMYWYRQDPGQGLRLIYYSQIVNDFQKGDIAEGYSVSREKKESFPLTVTSAQKNPTAFYLCASSTGPYEQYFGPGTRLTVT.

This chain joins TRBV2 and TRBJ2-3; no reliable D call. There are 16 residues in the CDR3. Trimming removed 0 bases from V and 0 bases from J, with 10 bases in between. Germline CDR1 reads SNHLY; CDR2 reads FYNNEI. CDR3 region: CASSEAQTTSTDTQYF. DNA of the CDR3: TGTGCCAGCAGTGAAGCCCAGACGACTAGCACAGATACGCAGTATTTT.

The chain uses TRBV19 and TRBJ2-2; TRBD2 matches at 7 bases. The CDR3 covers 16 residues. J was trimmed by 1 base and V by 7 bases; bases with no gene match: 9. CDR1 is LNHDA and CDR2 is SQIVND in the germline V gene (reference sequence). The CDR3 nucleotides read TGTGCCAGTATTGGGGCACTAGCGCGGAACACCGGGGAGCTGTTTTTT. Its translation: CASIGALARNTGELFF.

The chain links TRBV18 to TRBJ1-6; TRBD1 is a possible D gene (5 bases). The V gene lost 4 bases and the J gene lost 7 bases, with 17 bases spanning the gap. The CDR3 extends over 16 amino acids. Germline CDR1 and CDR2: KGHSH and LQKENI. CDR3 DNA: TGTGCCAGCTCACTCCTCCGGGGGATGGAGAATTCACCCCTCCACTTT. Translation gives CASSLLRGMENSPLHF.